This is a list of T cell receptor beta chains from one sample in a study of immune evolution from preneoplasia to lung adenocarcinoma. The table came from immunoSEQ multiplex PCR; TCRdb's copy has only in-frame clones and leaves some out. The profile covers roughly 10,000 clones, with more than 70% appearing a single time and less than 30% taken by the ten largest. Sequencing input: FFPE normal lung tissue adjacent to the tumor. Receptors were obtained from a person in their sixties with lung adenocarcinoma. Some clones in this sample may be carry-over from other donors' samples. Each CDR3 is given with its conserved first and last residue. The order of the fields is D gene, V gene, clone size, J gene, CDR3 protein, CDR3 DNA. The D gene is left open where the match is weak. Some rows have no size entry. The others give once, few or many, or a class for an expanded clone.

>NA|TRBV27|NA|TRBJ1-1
CASRQGDTEAFF
TGTGCCAGCAGACAGGGAGACACTGAAGCTTTCTTT
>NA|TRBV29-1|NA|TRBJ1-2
CSVGNNYGYTF
TGCAGCGTTGGGAATAACTATGGCTACACCTTC
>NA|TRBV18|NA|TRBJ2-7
CASSPGTSYEQYF
TGTGCCAGCTCACCCGGGACATCCTACGAGCAGTACTTC
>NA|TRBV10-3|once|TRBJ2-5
CAISVGTLARGETQYF
TGTGCCATCAGTGTGGGGACTCTTGCTCGGGGCGAGACCCAGTACTTC
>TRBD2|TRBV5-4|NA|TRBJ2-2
CASSLPGSGRTGSTGELFF
TGTGCCAGCAGCTTGCCGGGTAGCGGGAGGACCGGGAGCACCGGGGAGCTGTTTTTT
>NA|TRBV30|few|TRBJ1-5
CAWSPATNQPQHF
TGTGCCTGGAGCCCAGCAACCAATCAGCCCCAGCATTTT
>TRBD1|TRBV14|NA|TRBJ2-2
CASSPQGASTGELFF
TGTGCCAGCAGCCCACAGGGGGCGAGCACCGGGGAGCTGTTTTTT
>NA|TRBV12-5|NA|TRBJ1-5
CASGLGNQPQHF
TGTGCTAGTGGTTTGGGGAACCAGCCCCAGCATTTT
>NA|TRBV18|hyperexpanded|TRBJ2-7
CASSSRQGLSYEQYF
TGTGCCAGCTCCTCCAGGCAGGGGTTGAGCTACGAGCAGTACTTC
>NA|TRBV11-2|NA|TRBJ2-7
CASSLTRQSLHEQYF
TGTGCCAGCAGCCTAACACGACAGAGTTTGCACGAGCAGTACTTC
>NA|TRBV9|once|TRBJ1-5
CASSVGVASNQPQHF
TGTGCCAGCAGCGTAGGGGTAGCGAGCAATCAGCCCCAGCATTTT
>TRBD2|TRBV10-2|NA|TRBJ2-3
CASSSPLSGRGTDTQYF
TGCGCCAGCAGTTCCCCCCTTAGCGGGAGGGGCACAGATACGCAGTATTTT
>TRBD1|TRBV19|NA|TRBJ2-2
CASLGTGGSTGELFF
TGTGCCAGTCTAGGGACAGGGGGGAGCACCGGGGAGCTGTTTTTT
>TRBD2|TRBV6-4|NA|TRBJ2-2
CASSRLAGATGELFF
TGTGCCAGCAGTCGACTAGCGGGTGCCACCGGGGAGCTGTTTTTT
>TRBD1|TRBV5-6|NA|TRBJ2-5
CASSWDRDLQETQYF
TGTGCCAGCAGCTGGGACAGGGATCTGCAGGAGACCCAGTACTTC
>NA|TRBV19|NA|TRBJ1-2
CASSIAQLYGYTF
TGTGCCAGTAGTATAGCACAGCTCTATGGCTACACCTTC
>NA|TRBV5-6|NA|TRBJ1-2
CASSLVDVGYTF
TGTGCCAGCAGCTTGGTGGATGTGGGCTACACCTTC
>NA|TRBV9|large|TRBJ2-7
CASSGNIRGGYEQYF
TGTGCCAGCAGCGGCAACATTAGGGGGGGCTACGAGCAGTACTTC
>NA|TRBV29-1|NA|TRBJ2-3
CSARKGNTDTQYF
TGCAGCGCCCGCAAGGGAAATACAGATACGCAGTATTTT
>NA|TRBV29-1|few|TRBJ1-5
CSYTGMINQPQHF
TGCAGCTATACAGGGATGATCAATCAGCCCCAGCATTTT
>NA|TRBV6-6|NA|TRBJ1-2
CASSKTGQEGYTF
TGTGCCAGCAGCAAAACAGGGCAGGAGGGCTACACCTTC
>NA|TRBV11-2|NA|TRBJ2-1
CASSKEGPNNEQFF
TGTGCCAGCAGCAAGGAGGGACCTAACAATGAGCAGTTCTTC
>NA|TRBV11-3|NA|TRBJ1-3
CATSGGSGNTIYF
TGTGCCACCTCGGGGGGCTCTGGAAACACCATATATTTT
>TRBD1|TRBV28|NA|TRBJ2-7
CASSQTGFEQYF
TGTGCCAGCAGTCAGACAGGGTTCGAGCAGTACTTC
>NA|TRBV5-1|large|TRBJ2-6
CASSLQAEANVLTF
TGCGCCAGCAGCCTACAGGCGGAGGCCAACGTCCTGACTTTC
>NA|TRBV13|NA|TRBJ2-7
CASVMGRGSSYEQYF
TGTGCCAGCGTCATGGGTAGGGGGAGCTCCTACGAGCAGTACTTC
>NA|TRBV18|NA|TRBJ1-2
CASSPRGDYGYTF
TGTGCCAGCTCACCCAGGGGTGACTATGGCTACACCTTC
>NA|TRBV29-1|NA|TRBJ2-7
CSVTGREGDTTYEQYF
TGCAGCGTGACTGGCAGGGAGGGGGACACAACCTACGAGCAGTACTTC
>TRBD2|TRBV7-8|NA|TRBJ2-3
CASSPRPSGASTDTQYF
TGTGCCAGCAGCCCTCGACCGAGCGGGGCTAGCACAGATACGCAGTATTTT
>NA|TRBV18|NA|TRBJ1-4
CASSRFGGKLFF
TGTGCCAGCTCACGGTTCGGGGGGAAACTGTTTTTT
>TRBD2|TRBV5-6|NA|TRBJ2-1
CASSHSGRAHNEQFF
TGTGCCAGCAGCCACAGCGGGAGAGCCCACAATGAGCAGTTCTTC
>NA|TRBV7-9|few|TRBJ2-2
CASSRTAAGELFF
TGTGCCAGCAGCCGAACAGCGGCCGGGGAGCTGTTTTTT
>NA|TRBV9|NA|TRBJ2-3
CASSVHQGSLTDTQYF
TGTGCCAGCAGCGTCCATCAGGGGAGTCTCACAGATACGCAGTATTTT
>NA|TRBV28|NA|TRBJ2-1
CASRKYNEQFF
TGTGCCAGCAGGAAGTACAATGAGCAGTTCTTC
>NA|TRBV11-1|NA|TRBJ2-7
CASSWTGTDAYEQYF
TGTGCCAGCAGCTGGACCGGGACGGACGCCTACGAGCAGTACTTC
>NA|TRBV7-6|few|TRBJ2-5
CASSLQFQETQYF
TGTGCCAGCAGCCTACAATTCCAAGAGACCCAGTACTTC
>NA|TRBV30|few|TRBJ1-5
CAWRQRGADQPQHF
TGTGCCTGGCGCCAGAGGGGCGCCGATCAGCCCCAGCATTTT
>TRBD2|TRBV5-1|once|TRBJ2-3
CASVRSWTSGSPDTQYF
TGCGCCAGCGTGAGGTCCTGGACTAGCGGGAGTCCAGATACGCAGTATTTT
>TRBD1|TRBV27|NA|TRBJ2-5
CASSLTRQGPIQETQYF
TGTGCCAGCAGTTTAACGCGACAGGGGCCCATTCAAGAGACCCAGTACTTC
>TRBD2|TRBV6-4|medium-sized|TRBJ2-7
CASSDEAGASYEQYF
TGTGCCAGCAGTGACGAAGCGGGAGCCTCCTACGAGCAGTACTTC
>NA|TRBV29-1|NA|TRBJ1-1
CSVELRGTEAFF
TGCAGCGTTGAGTTGCGGGGAACTGAAGCTTTCTTT
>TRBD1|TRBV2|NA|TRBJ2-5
CASSFRRGLWETQYF
TGTGCCAGCAGCTTCCGCAGGGGGTTGTGGGAGACCCAGTACTTC
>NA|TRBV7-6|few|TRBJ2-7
CASSSTYSSYEQYF
TGTGCTAGCAGCTCAACATACAGCTCCTACGAGCAGTACTTC
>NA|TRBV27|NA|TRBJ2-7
CASSLQYEQYF
TGTGCCAGCAGTTTACAGTACGAGCAGTACTTC
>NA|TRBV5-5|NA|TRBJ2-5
CASSLGPADQETQYF
TGTGCCAGCAGCTTGGGTCCCGCCGACCAAGAGACCCAGTACTTC
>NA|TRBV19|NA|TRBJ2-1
CASKEGSEQFF
TGTGCCAGTAAGGAGGGGAGTGAGCAGTTCTTC
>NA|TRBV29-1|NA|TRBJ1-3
CSVVQGTANTIYF
TGCAGCGTTGTTCAGGGCACGGCAAACACCATATATTTT
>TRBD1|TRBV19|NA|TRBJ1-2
CASSQAGTGVLGYTF
TGTGCCAGTAGTCAGGCCGGGACAGGGGTTCTAGGCTACACCTTC
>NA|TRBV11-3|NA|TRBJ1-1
CASSLGGGYDTEAFF
TGTGCCAGCAGCTTAGGAGGGGGATACGACACTGAAGCTTTCTTT
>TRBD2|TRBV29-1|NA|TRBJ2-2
CSVVLAGGELFF
TGCAGCGTTGTACTAGCGGGCGGGGAGCTGTTTTTT
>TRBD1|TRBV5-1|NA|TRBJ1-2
CASSLTGESYGYTF
TGCGCCAGCAGCTTGACAGGGGAGAGCTATGGCTACACCTTC
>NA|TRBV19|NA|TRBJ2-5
CASSMDSLGETQYF
TGTGCCAGTAGTATGGACTCACTGGGGGAGACCCAGTACTTC
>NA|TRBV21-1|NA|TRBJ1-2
CASSKARGRTHYGYTF
TGTGCCAGCAGCAAAGCGCGGGGCAGAACGCACTATGGCTACACCTTC
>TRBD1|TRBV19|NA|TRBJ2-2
CASRDRSTGELFF
TGTGCCAGCCGGGACAGGTCCACCGGGGAGCTGTTTTTT
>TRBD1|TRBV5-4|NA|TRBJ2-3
CASSARQGTDTQYF
TGTGCCAGCAGCGCCCGACAGGGTACAGATACGCAGTATTTT
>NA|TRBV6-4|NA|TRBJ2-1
CASSDTESGNEQFF
TGTGCCAGCAGCGACACAGAATCGGGCAATGAGCAGTTCTTC
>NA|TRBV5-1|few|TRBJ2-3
CASSLAGTRGTDTQYF
TGCGCCAGCAGCTTGGCCGGGACGAGAGGCACAGATACGCAGTATTTT
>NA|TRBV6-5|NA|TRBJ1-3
CASKQGRTSGNTIYF
TGTGCCAGCAAACAAGGACGGACCTCTGGAAACACCATATATTTT
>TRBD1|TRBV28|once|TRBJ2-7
CASSLDRLYEQYF
TGTGCCAGCAGTTTGGACAGGCTATACGAGCAGTACTTC